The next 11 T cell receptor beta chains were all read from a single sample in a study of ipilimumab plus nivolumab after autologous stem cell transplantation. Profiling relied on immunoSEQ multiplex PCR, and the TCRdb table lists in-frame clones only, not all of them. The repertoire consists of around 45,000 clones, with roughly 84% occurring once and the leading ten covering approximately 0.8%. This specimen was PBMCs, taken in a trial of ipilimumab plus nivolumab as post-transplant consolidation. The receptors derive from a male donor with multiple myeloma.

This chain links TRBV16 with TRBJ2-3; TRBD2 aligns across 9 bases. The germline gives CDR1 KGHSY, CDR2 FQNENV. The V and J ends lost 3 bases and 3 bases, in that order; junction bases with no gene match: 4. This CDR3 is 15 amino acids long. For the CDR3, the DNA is TGTGCCAGCAGCCACGCCGCGGGGGGGACAGATACGCAGTATTTT. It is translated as CASSHAAGGTDTQYF.

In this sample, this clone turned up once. CDR3 DNA: TGTGCCAGCAGCCCCCGACAGATGAACACTGAAGCTTTCTTT. Residues: CASSPRQMNTEAFF. V and J are TRBV7-6 and TRBJ1-1; D may be TRBD1 (5 bases). V lost 5 bases to trimming and J lost 0 bases, with 10 bases between them. Germline assignment: CDR1 SGHVS and CDR2 FNYEAQ. This CDR3 comprises 14 residues.

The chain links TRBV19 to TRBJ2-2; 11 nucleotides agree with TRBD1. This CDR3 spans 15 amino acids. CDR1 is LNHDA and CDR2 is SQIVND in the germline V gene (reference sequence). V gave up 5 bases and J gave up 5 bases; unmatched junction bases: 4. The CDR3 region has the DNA TGTGCCAGTAGTGCCGGGACAGGGGGGACCGGGGAGCTGTTTTTT. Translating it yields CASSAGTGGTGELFF.

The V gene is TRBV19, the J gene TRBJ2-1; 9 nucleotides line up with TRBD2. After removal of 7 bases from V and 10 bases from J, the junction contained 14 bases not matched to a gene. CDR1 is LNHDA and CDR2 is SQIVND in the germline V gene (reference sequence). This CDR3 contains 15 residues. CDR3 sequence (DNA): TGTGCCAGTACCTCCCTAGCGGGATTTGCAGGAGAGCAGTTCTTC. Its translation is CASTSLAGFAGEQFF.

DNA of the CDR3: TGTGCCATCTCGTTAGCGGGGGGACCAAGCCCCTACAATGAGCAGTTCTTC. Amino acid sequence: CAISLAGGPSPYNEQFF. This chain links TRBV10-3 with TRBJ2-1, with 10 bases lining up with TRBD2. Germline loops: CDR1 ENHRY, CDR2 SYGVKD. The CDR3 length is 17 residues. V shed 8 bases and J 2 bases; nucleotides not matched to a gene: 12.

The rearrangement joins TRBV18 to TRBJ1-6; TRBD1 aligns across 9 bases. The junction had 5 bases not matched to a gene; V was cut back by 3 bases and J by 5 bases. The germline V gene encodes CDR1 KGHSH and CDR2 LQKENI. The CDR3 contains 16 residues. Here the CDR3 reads CASSPGTGTHNSPLHF. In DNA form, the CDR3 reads TGTGCCAGCTCACCCGGGACAGGGACCCATAATTCACCCCTCCACTTT.

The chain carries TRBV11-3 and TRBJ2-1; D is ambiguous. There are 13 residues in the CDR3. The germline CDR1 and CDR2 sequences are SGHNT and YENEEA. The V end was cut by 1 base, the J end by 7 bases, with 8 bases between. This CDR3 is CASSLGPENEQFF. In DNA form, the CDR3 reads TGTGCCAGCAGCTTAGGGCCAGAAAATGAGCAGTTCTTC.

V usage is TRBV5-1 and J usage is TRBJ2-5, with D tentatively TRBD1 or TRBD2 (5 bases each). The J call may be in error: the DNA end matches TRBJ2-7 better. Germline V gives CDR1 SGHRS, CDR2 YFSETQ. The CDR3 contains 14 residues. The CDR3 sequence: CASSLRGAGYEQYF. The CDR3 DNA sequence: TGCGCCAGCAGCTTGAGAGGGGCTGGCTACGAGCAGTACTTC.

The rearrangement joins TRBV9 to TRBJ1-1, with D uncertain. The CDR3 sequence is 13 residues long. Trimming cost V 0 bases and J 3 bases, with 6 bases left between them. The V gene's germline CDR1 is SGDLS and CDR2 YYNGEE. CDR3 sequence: CASSVDGYTEAFF. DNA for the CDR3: TGTGCCAGCAGCGTAGATGGGTACACTGAAGCTTTCTTT.

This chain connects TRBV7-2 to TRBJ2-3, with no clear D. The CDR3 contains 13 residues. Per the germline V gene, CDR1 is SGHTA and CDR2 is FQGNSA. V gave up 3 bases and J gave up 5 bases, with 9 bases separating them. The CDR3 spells CASSFEIGDTQYF. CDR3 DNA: TGTGCCAGCAGCTTCGAGATTGGAGATACGCAGTATTTT. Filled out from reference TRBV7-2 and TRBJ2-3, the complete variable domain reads GAGVSQSPSNKVTEKGKDVELRCDPISGHTALYWYRQSLGQGLEFLIYFQGNSAPDKSGLPSDRFSAERTGGSVSTLTIQRTQQEDSAVYLCASSFEIGDTQYFGPGTRLTVL.

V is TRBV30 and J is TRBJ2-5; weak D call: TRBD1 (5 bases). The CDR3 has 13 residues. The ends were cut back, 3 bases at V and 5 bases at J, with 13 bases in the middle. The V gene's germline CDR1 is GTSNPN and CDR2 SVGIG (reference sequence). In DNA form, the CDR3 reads TGTGCCTGGAGCCCCAGGGTGCGCGAGACCCAGTACTTC. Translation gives CAWSPRVRETQYF.